These 3 T cell receptor beta chains originate from one sample sequenced in a study of OX40 agonist ivuxolimab in advanced cancers. Measured with immunoSEQ multiplex PCR; TCRdb has only the in-frame clones, and not every one. The table lists 55,000 to 60,000 clones, roughly 92% of them singletons. The specimen was CD4+ or CD8+ T cells sorted from blood, collected in a trial of the OX40 agonist ivuxolimab. These TCRs come from an adult with an advanced solid tumor such as melanoma, head and neck, liver or kidney cancer.

This clone is a singleton in its sample. This chain joins TRBV5-6 and TRBJ2-7; a weak D match, TRBD2 (6 bases). This CDR3 has 13 residues. V was shortened by 2 bases and J by 3 bases, with 9 bases between the two germline ends. From germline, CDR1 is SGHDT and CDR2 YYEEEE. The CDR3 DNA reads TGTGCCAGCAGCTTCACTAGCTACTACGAGCAGTACTTC. It yields the protein CASSFTSYYEQYF. The full variable domain, in which reference TRBV5-6 and TRBJ2-7 provide the parts outside the CDR3, is DAGVTQSPTHLIKTRGQQVTLRCSPKSGHDTVSWYQQALGQGPQFIFQYYEEEERQRGNFPDRFSGHQFPNYSSELNVNALLLGDSALYLCASSFTSYYEQYFGPGTRLTVT.

J is TRBJ1-1 and V is TRBV4-1; unclear D gene. V gave up 0 bases and J gave up 11 bases, with 10 bases separating them. The CDR3 covers 12 residues. From germline, CDR1 is MGHRA and CDR2 YSYEKL. Here the CDR3 DNA reads TGCGCCAGCAGCCAAGATAGGATCGAGGCTTTCTTT. Protein sequence: CASSQDRIEAFF.

The chain employs TRBV6-4 and TRBJ1-1, with unresolved D. The CDR3 length is 11 residues. Germline loops: CDR1 MRHNA, CDR2 SNTAGT. Trimming left V 2 bases short and J 7 bases short, with 5 bases between. The CDR3 sequence: CASSDGREAFF. The CDR3 DNA follows: TGTGCCAGCAGTGACGGCCGTGAAGCTTTCTTT.